These 23 T cell receptor beta chains were all obtained from the same sample, sequenced in a study of T cell responses to AZD1222 COVID-19 vaccine. The method was immunoSEQ multiplex PCR; TCRdb's version includes in-frame clones alone and lacks a portion of them. The profile covers approximately 160,000 clones, with roughly 92% appearing a single time and under 6% taken by the ten largest. The specimen was peripheral blood, collected 28 days after the second AZD1222 dose. Every receptor here comes from an adult who received the AZD1222 COVID-19 vaccine.

The genes are TRBV6-6 and TRBJ2-1; D unresolved. This CDR3 region has 11 residues. V was trimmed by 5 bases and J by 10 bases, leaving 9 bases between them. Germline values: CDR1 MNHNY, CDR2 SVGAGI (reference sequence). CDR3 bases: TGTGCCAGCAGTCCTCGACGGGAGCAGTTCTTC. Translating it yields CASSPRREQFF.

The chain carries TRBV12-3 or TRBV12-4 and TRBJ1-5; no reliable D call. This CDR3 is 13 amino acids long. V shed 6 bases and J shed 0 bases, with 6 bases lying between them. CDR3 nucleotide sequence: TGTGCCAGCAGCCGGGATAGCAATCAGCCCCAGCATTTT. It encodes CASSRDSNQPQHF.

The chain is built from TRBV7-3 and TRBJ2-1, with 15 bases lining up with TRBD2. This CDR3 comprises 22 residues. The V gene end was trimmed by 1 base and the J gene end by 1 base; junction bases not matched to a gene: 14. Germline values: CDR1 SGHTA, CDR2 FQGTGA. The CDR3 loop reads CASSLNPAGTSGRLRSYNEQFF. In DNA form, the CDR3 reads TGTGCCAGCAGCTTAAATCCCGCCGGGACTAGCGGGAGGTTGAGGTCCTACAATGAGCAGTTCTTC.

The gene calls are TRBV6-1 and TRBJ1-5, with a weak D call TRBD1 (6 bases). Trimming took 3 bases from V and 0 from J, leaving 18 bases between them. Germline assignment: CDR1 MNHNS and CDR2 SASEGT. The CDR3 sequence is 18 residues long. CDR3 loop: CASSDRGGSPYSNQPQHF. DNA of the CDR3: TGTGCCAGCAGTGACAGGGGCGGCAGTCCCTATAGCAATCAGCCCCAGCATTTT.

The rearrangement links TRBV18 to TRBJ2-7; 7 bases agree with TRBD2. The V and J ends lost 4 bases and 6 bases, in that order; junction bases with no gene match: 9. The CDR3 is made up of 14 amino acids. From germline, CDR1 is KGHSH and CDR2 LQKENI. CDR3 nucleotide sequence: TGTGCCAGCTCACAATTGGGGGGGACGGGCGAGCAGTACTTC. Amino acid sequence: CASSQLGGTGEQYF.

The rearrangement joins TRBV19 to TRBJ1-1, with a possible D match to TRBD1 (5 bases). V was cut by 1 base and J by 5 bases, with 11 bases left in between. Germline loops: CDR1 LNHDA, CDR2 SQIVND (reference sequence). CDR3 length: 14 residues. The CDR3 loop is CASSIGTGGTEAFF. The CDR3 DNA is TGTGCCAGTAGTATAGGAACGGGGGGGACTGAAGCTTTCTTT.

The genes are TRBV5-3 and TRBJ2-2; possibly TRBD1 for D (6 bases). TRBV5-3 is assigned to the ORF class and has an uncertain function. V was trimmed by 5 bases and J by 4 bases, leaving 24 bases between them. This CDR3 is built from 18 residues. CDR3 bases: TGTGCCAGAAGTCCCACCTCCCGGGGACACCCTTTCACCGGGGAGCTGTTTTTT. This codes for CARSPTSRGHPFTGELFF.

The V call is TRBV19, the J call TRBJ2-7; the match to TRBD2 covers 7 bases. Germline V gene data show CDR1 as LNHDA and CDR2 as SQIVND (reference sequence). J lost 4 bases, V lost 8 bases, and 5 bases had no gene match. This CDR3 is built from 12 residues. The CDR3 protein is CASGGGAYEQYF. The CDR3, as DNA: TGTGCCAGTGGGGGAGGGGCTTACGAGCAGTACTTC.

The chain carries TRBV7-2 and TRBJ2-7, with a possible D match to TRBD2 (7 bases). Germline V lookup: CDR1 SGHTA, CDR2 FQGNSA. V was clipped by 1 base and J by 2 bases, with 9 bases between them. The CDR3 is 14 residues long. The CDR3 sequence: CASSLVRGPYEQYF. In DNA form, the CDR3 reads TGTGCCAGCAGCTTAGTGCGGGGGCCCTACGAGCAGTACTTC. The complete variable domain, with remaining parts taken from reference TRBV7-2 and TRBJ2-7, reads GAGVSQSPSNKVTEKGKDVELRCDPISGHTALYWYRQSLGQGLEFLIYFQGNSAPDKSGLPSDRFSAERTGGSVSTLTIQRTQQEDSAVYLCASSLVRGPYEQYFGPGTRLTVT.

This chain joins TRBV4-1 and TRBJ2-7, with 13 bases that match TRBD2. V shed 3 bases and J 2 bases; nucleotides not matched to a gene: 10. CDR1 is MGHRA and CDR2 is YSYEKL in the germline V gene. The length of the CDR3 is 18 residues. The CDR3 DNA is TGCGCCAGCAGCCATACCATGACTAGCGGGAGGAGCCCCTACGAGCAGTACTTC. Amino acids: CASSHTMTSGRSPYEQYF.

This chain joins TRBV19 and TRBJ2-7; perhaps TRBD1 as D (6 bases). V was trimmed by 5 bases and J by 6 bases, leaving 14 bases between them. The CDR3 totals 13 residues. Germline lookup yields CDR1 LNHDA and CDR2 SQIVND (reference sequence). CDR3 amino acids: CASSYNVGAEQYF. The CDR3 DNA sequence: TGTGCCAGTAGTTACAACGTGGGGGCCGAGCAGTACTTC. Full variable domain (outside the CDR3, taken from reference TRBV19 and TRBJ2-7): DGGITQSPKYLFRKEGQNVTLSCEQNLNHDAMYWYRQDPGQGLRLIYYSQIVNDFQKGDIAEGYSVSREKKESFPLTVTSAQKNPTAFYLCASSYNVGAEQYFGPGTRLTVT.

The chain is built from TRBV19 and TRBJ2-7, with D hard to call. The CDR3 consists of 13 residues. The V end lost 8 bases, the J end lost 2 bases, and 13 bases lay between the germline ends. Germline V CDR1 and CDR2: LNHDA, SQIVND (reference sequence). The CDR3 reads CASSPIGPYEQYF. CDR3 in DNA: TGTGCCAGTTCCCCCATAGGTCCCTACGAGCAGTACTTC.

The chain uses TRBV29-1 and TRBJ2-7; the D gene is possibly TRBD1 (6 bases). CDR1 and CDR2 (germline): SQVTM, ANQGSEA. The CDR3 has 14 amino acids. The germline V and J ends were trimmed by 1 base and 0 bases, with 10 bases remaining between them. The CDR3 region is CSVEAPGDSYEQYF. DNA for the CDR3: TGCAGCGTTGAAGCCCCAGGGGACTCCTACGAGCAGTACTTC.

The chain recombines TRBV2 with TRBJ1-1; a possible D gene is TRBD1 (6 bases). The CDR3 consists of 13 residues. The germline V gene encodes CDR1 SNHLY and CDR2 FYNNEI. Deletions cut 7 bases from V and 1 base from J, with 10 bases between. CDR3 DNA sequence: TGTGCCAGCATTTGGGGGCAGAACACTGAAGCTTTCTTT. Translating it yields CASIWGQNTEAFF.

The CDR3 nucleotides read TGTGCCAGCAGTGAACGAGAGGGCGCGGGCGGAAACACCATATATTTT. It codes for CASSEREGAGGNTIYF. This chain connects TRBV6-1 to TRBJ1-3; D unclear. The CDR3 runs 16 residues. V lost 2 bases and J 4 bases, leaving 15 bases between the germline ends. Germline assignment: CDR1 MNHNS and CDR2 SASEGT.

The chain uses TRBV18 and TRBJ1-1, with D hard to call. This CDR3 spans 12 amino acids. CDR1 is KGHSH and CDR2 is LQKENI in the germline V gene. V was pared by 4 bases and J by 8 bases, with 11 bases between. CDR3 DNA: TGTGCCAGCTCACTCCTTAGGTTAGAAGCTTTCTTT. Translated, it gives CASSLLRLEAFF.

In its sample, this clone was seen once. The chain employs TRBV29-1 and TRBJ2-7; TRBD1 is a possible D gene (6 bases). The length of the CDR3 is 11 residues. Trimming pared 7 bases from V and 2 bases from J, leaving 9 bases between. Germline V gene data show CDR1 as SQVTM and CDR2 as ANQGSEA. CDR3 loop: CSGGGPYEQYF. CDR3 sequence (DNA): TGCAGCGGAGGGGGTCCCTACGAGCAGTACTTC.

The gene calls are TRBV3-1 (or the pseudogene TRBV3-2) and TRBJ2-7, with 9 bases that match TRBD2. Germline V lookup: CDR1 LGHDT, CDR2 YNNKEL (reference sequence). The V and J ends lost 7 bases and 5 bases, in that order; junction bases with no gene match: 18. The CDR3 runs 17 residues. CDR3 amino acids: CASTSTLVGSGSNEQYF. The CDR3 DNA follows: TGTGCCAGCACCAGTACTCTCGTTGGTAGCGGGAGTAACGAGCAGTACTTC.

The chain employs TRBV19 and TRBJ2-7; perhaps TRBD1 as D (6 bases). Germline V CDR1 and CDR2: LNHDA, SQIVND (reference sequence). V dropped 5 bases and J dropped 1 base, with 15 bases sitting between them. This CDR3 region has 15 residues. The CDR3 loop reads CASSPTRQVSYEQYF. In DNA form, the CDR3 reads TGTGCCAGTAGTCCCACCAGACAGGTATCCTACGAGCAGTACTTC.

V and J are TRBV30 and TRBJ2-1; no firm D call. Germline V gene lookup returns CDR1 GTSNPN and CDR2 SVGIG (reference sequence). The V gene lost 4 bases and the J gene lost 0 bases, with 10 bases spanning the gap. The CDR3 runs 14 residues. This CDR3 reads CAWTRMSSYNEQFF. For the CDR3, the DNA is TGTGCCTGGACTCGGATGAGCTCCTACAATGAGCAGTTCTTC.

The rearrangement links TRBV19 to TRBJ1-2; D gene ambiguous. Germline loops: CDR1 LNHDA, CDR2 SQIVND (reference sequence). The V end lost 3 bases, the J end lost 4 bases, and 3 bases lay between the germline ends. The CDR3 consists of 11 residues. The chain's CDR3 is CASSILYGYTF. The DNA of the CDR3 is TGTGCCAGTAGTATCCTCTATGGCTACACCTTC.

The V gene is TRBV19, the J gene TRBJ2-1; possible D gene TRBD2, 6 bases. The CDR3 sequence is 14 residues long. Germline V lookup: CDR1 LNHDA, CDR2 SQIVND (reference sequence). V was trimmed by 7 bases and J by 0 bases, leaving 10 bases between them. CDR3 amino acids: CASNREVSYNEQFF. CDR3 coding DNA: TGTGCCAGTAATAGGGAGGTCTCCTACAATGAGCAGTTCTTC.

The rearrangement links TRBV28 to TRBJ2-3, with a possible D match to TRBD2 (6 bases). CDR3 length: 14 residues. In germline, CDR1 is MDHEN, CDR2 SYDVKM. V lost 11 bases, J lost 0 bases, and 15 bases lay in between. The CDR3 is CAARTISSTDTQYF. The CDR3 nucleotides read TGTGCCGCAAGGACTATTTCTAGCACAGATACGCAGTATTTT.